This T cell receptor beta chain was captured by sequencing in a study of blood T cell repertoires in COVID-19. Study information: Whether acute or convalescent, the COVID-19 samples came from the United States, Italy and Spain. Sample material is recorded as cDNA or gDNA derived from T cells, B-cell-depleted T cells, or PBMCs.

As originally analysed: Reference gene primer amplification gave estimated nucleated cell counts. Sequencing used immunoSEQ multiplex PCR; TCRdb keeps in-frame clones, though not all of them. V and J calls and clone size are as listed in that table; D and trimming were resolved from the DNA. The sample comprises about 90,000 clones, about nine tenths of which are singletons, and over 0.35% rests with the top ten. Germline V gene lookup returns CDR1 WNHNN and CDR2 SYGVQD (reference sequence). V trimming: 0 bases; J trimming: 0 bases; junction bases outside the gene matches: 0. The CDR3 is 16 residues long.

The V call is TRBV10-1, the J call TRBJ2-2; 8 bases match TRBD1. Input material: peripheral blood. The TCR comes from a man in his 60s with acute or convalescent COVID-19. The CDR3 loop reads CASSESTGANTGELFF. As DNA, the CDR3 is TGCGCCAGCAGTGAGTCGACAGGGGCGAACACCGGGGAGCTGTTTTTT.